A selection of T cell receptor beta chains follows, all from one sample in a study of blood T cell repertoires in COVID-19. The data were produced by immunoSEQ multiplex PCR, yet TCRdb's version contains in-frame clones alone and is incomplete. The table includes 250,000 to 300,000 clones, approximately 81% detected once. The specimen was peripheral blood. All receptors derive from a man aged 60 to 75 with acute or convalescent COVID-19. Both conserved end residues are part of each CDR3. Fields, in order: V gene, CDR3 protein.

V: TRBV7-9; CDR3: CASSLEVTSGGKQYF
V: TRBV18; CDR3: CASSGQGYGTDTQYF
V: TRBV7-3; CDR3: CASSLMPDRGGQPQHF
V: TRBV6-1; CDR3: CASSDRLAPNYEQYF
V: TRBV7-3; CDR3: CASSLDFGANVLTF
V: TRBV7-2; CDR3: CASSTAGTYYEQYF
V: TRBV7-2; CDR3: CASSYGGPGGNEQFF
V: TRBV19; CDR3: CASSIELAAYNEQFF
V: TRBV9; CDR3: CASSVTSGLHNEQFF
V: TRBV18; CDR3: CASSPGLAGQYEQYF
V: TRBV11-2; CDR3: CASSLVRGSGQPMFYEQYF
V: TRBV9; CDR3: CASTPRASGGRGTDTQYF
V: TRBV2; CDR3: CASNQGVNQPQHF
V: TRBV4-1; CDR3: CASSQVSSGGEDTQYF
V: TRBV12-5; CDR3: CASGLPPGLAGGSSYNEQFF
V: TRBV30; CDR3: CAWRYRDRDNYGYTF
V: TRBV6-5; CDR3: CASSPRQGYEQYF
V: TRBV4-2; CDR3: CASSQVAAGGQETQYF
V: TRBV6-2/TRBV6-3; CDR3: CASSYETGTRGQPQHF
V: TRBV5-1; CDR3: CASSLAAGQGAAEAFF
V: TRBV9; CDR3: CASSVVGGGSTGANVLTF
V: TRBV4-1; CDR3: CASSQDWAGGETQYF
V: TRBV21-1; CDR3: CASSKAMTSGGGLPKNTGELFF
V: TRBV2; CDR3: CASKAGDSYNEQFF
V: TRBV27; CDR3: CASSLPAGNNSPLHF
V: TRBV5-8; CDR3: CASSFGQGDGYTF
V: TRBV6-2/TRBV6-3; CDR3: CASSYPLGTGLNTGGANVLTF
V: TRBV6-6; CDR3: CASSRGDSPLHF
V: TRBV9; CDR3: CASSINQETQYF
V: TRBV5-1; CDR3: CASSFRAGGTDTQYF
V: TRBV5-1; CDR3: CASSFARLAGGPGTGELFF
V: TRBV5-6; CDR3: CASSLGGTGGNIQYF
V: TRBV6-6; CDR3: CASSYRGGLNTEAFF
V: TRBV29-1; CDR3: CSAGQNGYTF
V: TRBV7-2; CDR3: CASSLVGGGEETQYF
V: TRBV9; CDR3: CASSSGGTPLGTQYF
V: TRBV4-2; CDR3: CASSRTNQRSGRPPSYEQYF
V: TRBV7-2; CDR3: CASSFTTSGSETQYF
V: TRBV18; CDR3: CASSPLGAGDTQYF
V: TRBV9; CDR3: CASSVRDSSYNSPLHF
V: TRBV11-2; CDR3: CASSLDRGQGEAFF
V: TRBV9; CDR3: CASSAGTGGGNQPQHF
V: TRBV11-2; CDR3: CASSPSGETDTQYF
V: TRBV28; CDR3: CASSLGGTVNTEAFF
V: TRBV3-1/TRBV3-2; CDR3: CASSQIIAGVNAQQFF
V: TRBV14; CDR3: CASSLTGWASTGEQFF
V: TRBV15; CDR3: CATSRDRDRGQTEAFF
V: TRBV28; CDR3: CASSFASGRAGEQFF
V: TRBV5-1; CDR3: CASSERYSGNTGELFF
V: TRBV5-1; CDR3: CASGWGAGELFF
V: TRBV27; CDR3: CASSIHPGDLRRSNQPQHF
V: TRBV6-5; CDR3: CASSTRDRRNTEAFF
V: TRBV18; CDR3: CASSPTTSGSHEQYF
V: TRBV6-5; CDR3: CASSYRAGAQNTEAFF
V: TRBV27; CDR3: CASSLGGEQYF
V: TRBV7-9; CDR3: CASSLAGQSGGYTF
V: TRBV7-2; CDR3: CASSLGLAGVLGEQYF
V: TRBV6-5; CDR3: CASGQTGGGQPQHF
V: TRBV12-5; CDR3: CASGLISGGAGSDTQYF